What follows describes a single TCR beta chain. Which antigen it targets is not known. No base qualities exist here, and no much larger clone lies one base off it. The sample originates from a study of blood T cells in healthy people across ages (dated by TCRdb to about 2015). Regarding the research as a whole: In model experiments, template switching captured about one uniquely barcoded TCR beta cDNA molecule for every two T cells. The study measured age-related changes in TCR beta repertoire diversity using deep sequencing normalized with unique cDNA molecular identifiers. Four age groups were formed from the donors: young (average 16 years), middle-aged (around 41), aged (62) and long-lived (approximately 80). To avoid experimental bias, donors of different ages were randomly spread across the sequencing lanes. Using the same blood draw, the study looked at two additional independent replicas of 1 million unique cDNA reads for two donors, one aged 18 to 30 and the other aged 80 or older. Study-wide findings and limitations: Conclusive comparison of naive and antigen-experienced compartments was prevented by the profiling of bulk unsorted PBMCs. Observed TCR beta diversity correlated strongly with the percentage of naive T cells measured by flow cytometry. Donor CMV infection status was unknown, potentially confounding age-related changes in expanded clonotypes. Compared with the aged group, the long-lived group had more naive CD4+ T cells, fewer expanded clones and increased TCR diversity, suggesting age selection. As age increased, observed TCR beta diversity per million T cells dropped in a roughly linear way, and a significant reduction was already evident by age about 36. Estimates of total diversity from one million sequenced T cells were regarded as lower bounds and underestimates.

The receptor library was made with 5' RACE. The listed sequencing device is Illumina HiSeq 2500. A second roughly 6 to 11 cycle PCR used a sample-barcoded 5' primer and a J-beta primer mix. A template-switch 5' adaptor carrying 12 random nucleotides introduced a unique molecular identifier onto each TCR beta cDNA molecule. At least 2.5 million CDR3-containing paired-end reads were obtained from each sample. First-strand cDNA synthesis was performed from all RNA using the Mint cDNA synthesis kit, with priming by a TRBC-specific oligonucleotide. Following uracil-DNA glycosylase treatment, all cDNA underwent a first 18-cycle PCR with the universal primers M1SS and BC2_uni_R. The study's own analysis went as follows. Each sample was normalized by randomly selecting 1 million high-quality reads, each carrying a distinct molecular identifier. Instead of being binned into consensus sequences, reads with shared molecular identifiers were discarded. MiTCR, set to a Q25 quality threshold and the strictest error-elimination algorithm, was used for CDR3 identification, clonotype clustering and error correction. Lower-bound total TCR beta diversity was estimated with a nonparametric unseen species model using Euler transformation. Using fastp trimming at Q25 and MiXCR clonotype assembly, TCRdb reanalyzed the public sequencing data and kept in-frame beta chains. Records with the same CDR3 protein are collapsed into one entry carrying the most frequent genes and DNA. TCRdb's processing, not the study's, gives the V and J calls here. The sample profile shows over 950,000 distinct CDR3 sequences; more than 30% of them were found once. Less than 15% of the sample comes from the top ten.

Donors were a few dozen systemically healthy Caucasian individuals from Russia aged about 6 to 100 years. Each donor gave 8 to 10 milliliters of peripheral blood, collected into EDTA-treated Vacutainer tubes. Ficoll-Paque density-gradient centrifugation was used to isolate PBMCs, with at least 6.5 million per sample. Trizol reagent was used to extract total RNA from PBMCs, with at least 6 micrograms per sample. For every donor, flow cytometry on a PBMC aliquot measured the percentage of naive CD45RAhigh/CD27high T cells. The sample consisted of blood. The receptor comes from a man younger than 30 in good health.

The DNA is as follows: TGCGCCAGCAGCCATAAGGGGGGGACCAACTCAAAGACCCAGTACTTC. Translated, this gives CASSHKGGTNSKTQYF. The rearranged chain carries TRBV4-3 and TRBJ2-7, with a tentative D gene TRBD2 over 7 matching bases. TRBJ2-5 explains the end of the DNA better; the J call may be wrong. The CDR3 covers 16 residues, taking in both the cysteine and the phenylalanine. Of the read, only the CDR3 DNA is kept; its 48 bases are in frame from base 1. CDR1 LGHNA and CDR2 YSLEER are derived from the germline V gene.